The 28 T cell receptor beta chains presented below share a single source sample, sequenced in a study of cytomegalovirus exposure and HLA in healthy donors (dated by TCRdb to 2016 to 2017). The library was generated by the immunoSEQ multiplex PCR assay. For the multiplex PCR, a mixture combining 60 forward primers for TCR Vbeta segments and 13 reverse primers for TCR Jbeta segments was used. This is the immuneACCESS table as TCRdb keeps it, with only in-frame sequences that have V and J called. A part of the clones is gone; compared with another copy, unresolved V genes explain less than half, and the rest is unexplained. The table for this sample lists some 150,000 clones; 60% to 85% of them were counted only once. 4% to 4.5% of the sample belongs to the ten largest clones. Source material: PBMCs. The origin of the receptors is a woman between 40 and 50 years old in good health and CMV-seronegative.

The V and J genes are TRBV19 and TRBJ2-5, with D perhaps TRBD1 (6 bases). The CDR3 consists of 12 residues. From germline, CDR1 is LNHDA and CDR2 SQIVND (reference sequence). V dropped 4 bases and J dropped 5 bases, with 8 bases sitting between them. The CDR3 nucleotides are TGTGCCAGTAGTACAAGGGGGGAGACCCAGTACTTC. This codes for CASSTRGETQYF.

In nucleotides, the CDR3 is TGTGCCATCAGTTTAAACCGGGACAGGAATGGCTACACCTTC. Its translation is CAISLNRDRNGYTF. V gene TRBV10-3 combines with J gene TRBJ1-2; 8 nucleotides match TRBD1. J was trimmed by 6 bases and V by 5 bases; bases with no gene match: 8. From germline, CDR1 is ENHRY and CDR2 SYGVKD. The CDR3 sequence is 14 residues long.

This chain joins TRBV6-1 and TRBJ2-7, with no clear D. From germline, CDR1 is MNHNS and CDR2 SASEGT. The CDR3 runs 15 residues. V lost 4 bases and J 0 bases, leaving 13 bases between the germline ends. Here the CDR3 reads CASSALIGSSYEQYF. DNA of the CDR3: TGTGCCAGCAGTGCTCTTATTGGCAGCTCCTACGAGCAGTACTTC.

The chain couples TRBV5-1 to TRBJ2-7, with a weak D call TRBD1 (6 bases). Trimming shortened V by 0 bases and J by 4 bases, and 8 bases separated the two germline ends. The CDR3 runs 13 residues. Looked up from germline, CDR1 is SGHRS and CDR2 is YFSETQ. The DNA for the CDR3 is TGCGCCAGCAGCTTGGTGCAGGGGTACGAGCAGTACTTC. Its protein product is CASSLVQGYEQYF.

J is TRBJ2-7 and V is TRBV27; D gene unclear. There are 13 residues in the CDR3. V lost 6 bases and J 6 bases, leaving 15 bases between the germline ends. CDR1 MNHEY and CDR2 SMNVEV come from the germline V gene (reference sequence). The CDR3 DNA reads TGTGCCAGCAGGCTCAGTTCTGGTGGCGAGCAGTACTTC. Translated, it gives CASRLSSGGEQYF.

This clone turned up a few times. The CDR3 is CASSTRGPSYEQYF. CDR3 in DNA: TGTGCCAGCAGCACCAGGGGGCCCTCCTACGAGCAGTACTTC. V and J are TRBV7-9 and TRBJ2-7; 8 positions match TRBD1. The length of the CDR3 is 14 residues. After removal of 5 bases from V and 0 bases from J, the junction contained 3 bases not matched to a gene. Germline V gives CDR1 SEHNR, CDR2 FQNEAQ (reference sequence).

This rearrangement joins TRBV28 to TRBJ2-7; TRBD2 is a possible D gene (5 bases). The germline CDR1 and CDR2 sequences are MDHEN and SYDVKM. The ends were cut back, 6 bases at V and 7 bases at J, with 22 bases in the middle. The CDR3 is 15 residues long. The CDR3 DNA reads TGTGCCAGCAGCAACCTTGATCGCCAACGAGGGGAGCAGTACTTC. Its protein is CASSNLDRQRGEQYF.

This clone showed up just once. The rearrangement uses TRBV23-1 and TRBJ1-6; D uncertain. TRBV23-1 is identified as an open reading frame with a role that is uncertain. With 4 bases removed from V and 7 bases from J, the gap between germline ends came to 5 bases. The CDR3 covers 12 residues. DNA for the CDR3: TGCGCCAGCAGTCCTAAGAATTCACCCCTCCACTTT. This sequence encodes CASSPKNSPLHF.

This chain uses TRBV6-5 with TRBJ2-5; 14 nucleotides align to TRBD2. V shed 6 bases, J shed 3 bases, and the junction held 3 bases outside the gene matches. The CDR3 extends over 15 amino acids. Germline V CDR1 and CDR2: MNHEY, SVGAGI. This chain's CDR3 is CASRRGLAGEETQYF. The CDR3 DNA reads TGTGCCAGCAGGCGGGGACTAGCGGGGGAAGAGACCCAGTACTTC.

This clone came up once. The chain joins TRBV5-6 to TRBJ1-6, with 11 nucleotides matching TRBD1. The V segment lost 4 bases and the J segment 12 bases; nucleotides outside the gene matches: 3. This CDR3 comprises 13 residues. Germline CDR1 is SGHDT and CDR2 is YYEEEE. The CDR3 DNA sequence: TGTGCCAGCAGCGACGGGACAGGGGGACCCCTCCACTTT. As protein: CASSDGTGGPLHF.

This sequence joins TRBV30 and TRBJ2-3; D is ambiguous. The CDR3 extends over 13 amino acids. Germline V gene data show CDR1 as GTSNPN and CDR2 as SVGIG (reference sequence). Trimming took 3 bases from V and 4 from J, leaving 11 bases between them. The CDR3 bases are TGTGCCTGGAGGAAGATGGGCGCAGATACGCAGTATTTT. This gives the protein CAWRKMGADTQYF.

CDR3 residues: CASSPGGRQETQYF. CDR3 bases: TGCGCCAGCAGCCCAGGGGGGCGGCAAGAGACCCAGTACTTC. The rearrangement joins TRBV5-1 to TRBJ2-5; maybe TRBD1 (7 bases). The CDR3 is 14 residues long. V dropped 4 bases and J dropped 2 bases, with 12 bases sitting between them. Germline CDR1 is SGHRS and CDR2 is YFSETQ. The full variable domain, with the rest looked up from reference TRBV5-1 and TRBJ2-5, is KAGVTQTPRYLIKTRGQQVTLSCSPISGHRSVSWYQQTPGQGLQFLFEYFSETQRNKGNFPGRFSGRQFSNSRSEMNVSTLELGDSALYLCASSPGGRQETQYFGPGTRLLVL.

The chain carries TRBV12-5 and TRBJ1-2; maybe TRBD1 (5 bases). V was shortened by 1 base and J by 6 bases, with 6 bases between the two germline ends. This CDR3 is built from 12 residues. The germline CDR1 and CDR2 sequences are LGHNT and FRNRAP. The CDR3 coding sequence is TGTGCTAGTGGTTTGGGGGGCCATGGCTACACCTTC. This codes for CASGLGGHGYTF.

The chain is built from TRBV5-4 and TRBJ2-7, with 11 nucleotides matching TRBD2. In germline, CDR1 is SGHNT, CDR2 YYREEE (reference sequence). With 4 bases clipped from V and 1 base from J, the junction kept 4 bases outside the gene matches. This CDR3 is 15 amino acids long. The CDR3 protein is CASSPTSGGSYEQYF. The CDR3 region has the DNA TGTGCCAGCAGCCCCACTAGCGGGGGTTCCTACGAGCAGTACTTC.

V usage is TRBV4-1 and J usage is TRBJ1-2; 8 nucleotides align to TRBD1. The CDR3 runs to 16 residues. Germline loops: CDR1 MGHRA, CDR2 YSYEKL. V was pared by 1 base and J by 6 bases, with 10 bases of the junction left unmatched. The CDR3 coding sequence is TGCGCCAGCAGCCAAGTTCGGGCAGGGGGCGTCCATGGCTACACCTTC. It translates to CASSQVRAGGVHGYTF.

V usage is TRBV5-1 and J usage is TRBJ2-4, with 8 bases aligning to TRBD1. V was pared by 0 bases and J by 3 bases, with 5 bases of the junction left unmatched. The CDR3 is 16 amino acids. CDR1 SGHRS and CDR2 YFSETQ come from the germline V gene. Written as DNA, the CDR3 is TGCGCCAGCAGCTTGGCCGAGGGGACAGGCAAAAACATTCAGTACTTC. Its protein product is CASSLAEGTGKNIQYF.

The chain is built from TRBV6-1 and TRBJ2-7; 9 bases are shared with TRBD2. V shed 11 bases and J 4 bases; nucleotides not matched to a gene: 12. The CDR3 is 14 amino acids. Germline-derived CDR1 and CDR2 are MNHNS and SASEGT. The CDR3 is CAAATGTSRYEQYF. As DNA, the CDR3 is TGTGCCGCGGCTACCGGGACTAGCAGGTACGAGCAGTACTTC.

J is TRBJ1-2 and V is TRBV29-1, with D possibly TRBD1 on 6 matching bases. Deletions cut 5 bases from V and 5 bases from J, with 9 bases between. Germline CDR1 is SQVTM and CDR2 is ANQGSEA. The CDR3 is 11 residues long. CDR3 sequence: CSVIQGYGYTF. The DNA of the CDR3 is TGCAGCGTTATACAGGGATATGGCTACACCTTC.

This sequence joins TRBV5-4 and TRBJ2-3, with D maybe TRBD2 (6 bases). CDR3 length: 15 residues. Germline values: CDR1 SGHNT, CDR2 YYREEE (reference sequence). Trimming stripped 3 bases from V and 6 bases from J, with 17 bases between. The CDR3 coding sequence is TGTGCCAGCAGCTCCCCCCCGGAGGGGATGGATACGCAGTATTTT. Translating it yields CASSSPPEGMDTQYF.

This chain joins TRBV5-4 and TRBJ1-1; 9 positions match TRBD1. Unmatched junction bases numbered 6, after V lost 1 base and J lost 5 bases. Germline V gene lookup returns CDR1 SGHNT and CDR2 YYREEE (reference sequence). The CDR3 extends over 15 amino acids. The CDR3, as DNA: TGTGCCAGCAGCTTGAAGGGGACAGGGACAACTGAAGCTTTCTTT. Encoded protein: CASSLKGTGTTEAFF.

This chain connects TRBV11-3 to TRBJ2-3; D not certain. CDR3 length equals 15 residues. Germline V CDR1 and CDR2: SGHNT, YENEEA. Trimming removed 6 bases at V and 0 bases at J, with 13 bases between. In DNA, the CDR3 is TGTGCCAGCAGGGTTGGCGACTTGAGCACAGATACGCAGTATTTT. Translating gives CASRVGDLSTDTQYF.

There are a few counts of this clone. The chain recombines TRBV7-9 with TRBJ2-3; 7 nucleotides agree with TRBD1. The ends lost 8 bases at V and 2 bases at J; junction bases unmatched: 4. CDR1 is SEHNR and CDR2 is FQNEAQ in the germline V gene (reference sequence). This CDR3 has 13 residues. CDR3 coding DNA: TGTGCCAGCGACAGGGAGCCCACAGATACGCAGTATTTT. Its protein product is CASDREPTDTQYF.

On this clone itself: Mismatch with germline at one junction end may stem from a read error. The gene calls are TRBV29-1 and TRBJ1-1, with unresolved D. The germline V gene encodes CDR1 SQVTM and CDR2 ANQGSEA. The CDR3 has 14 amino acids. The CDR3 bases are TGCAGCGTTGGAGACGGTCTCCTGAACGCTGAAGCTTTCTTT. This gives the protein CSVGDGLLNAEAFF.

The rearrangement links TRBV19 to TRBJ1-3, with D unclear. CDR1 is LNHDA and CDR2 is SQIVND in the germline V gene (reference sequence). The V end lost 5 bases, the J end lost 0 bases, and 14 bases lay between the germline ends. This CDR3 has 16 residues. This CDR3 is CASSHHRGSSGNTIYF. The CDR3 DNA reads as TGTGCCAGTAGTCACCACCGGGGTAGCTCTGGAAACACCATATATTTT.

This chain joins TRBV6-5 and TRBJ1-1, with D possibly TRBD1 on 5 matching bases. This CDR3 comprises 11 residues. The germline CDR1 and CDR2 sequences are MNHEY and SVGAGI. V lost 7 bases to trimming and J lost 12 bases, with 15 bases between them. CDR3 coding DNA: TGTGCCAGCACCGCTGGGGGGGGAACTTTCTTT. This sequence encodes CASTAGGGTFF.

The chain combines TRBV29-1 with TRBJ2-5, with 8 bases that match TRBD1. Germline assignment: CDR1 SQVTM and CDR2 ANQGSEA. Trimming at V came to 5 bases and at J to 5 bases, leaving 1 base not matched to a gene. The CDR3 is 11 amino acids. The DNA of the CDR3 is TGCAGCGTTCGGACAGGGGAGACCCAGTACTTC. Residues: CSVRTGETQYF.

This clone turned up a few times. The V gene is TRBV6-5, the J gene TRBJ2-7; TRBD1 agrees at 7 bases. The V segment lost 6 bases and the J segment 4 bases; nucleotides outside the gene matches: 6. Germline CDR1 is MNHEY and CDR2 is SVGAGI. This CDR3 region has 13 residues. The CDR3 DNA follows: TGTGCCAGCAGCAACAGGGGTCCGTACGAGCAGTACTTC. Encoded protein: CASSNRGPYEQYF.

The chain carries TRBV5-1 and TRBJ2-5; possible D gene TRBD1, 5 bases. This CDR3 is 14 amino acids long. Germline CDR1 and CDR2: SGHRS and YFSETQ. Trimming stripped 4 bases from V and 7 bases from J, with 17 bases between. Written as DNA, the CDR3 is TGCGCCAGCAGCAAAGACAGCTACCCCTCGACCCAGTACTTC. This sequence encodes CASSKDSYPSTQYF.